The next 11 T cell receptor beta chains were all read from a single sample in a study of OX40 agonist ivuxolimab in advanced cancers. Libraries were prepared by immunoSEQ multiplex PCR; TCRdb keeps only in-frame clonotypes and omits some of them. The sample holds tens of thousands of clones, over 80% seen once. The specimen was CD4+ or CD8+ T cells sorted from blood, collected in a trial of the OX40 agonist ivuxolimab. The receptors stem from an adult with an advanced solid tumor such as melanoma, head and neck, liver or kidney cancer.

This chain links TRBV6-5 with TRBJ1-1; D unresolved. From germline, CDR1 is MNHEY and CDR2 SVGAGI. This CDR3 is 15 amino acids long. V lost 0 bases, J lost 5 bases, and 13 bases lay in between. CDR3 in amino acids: CASSYSSGARTEAFF. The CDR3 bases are TGTGCCAGCAGTTACTCCTCGGGTGCTCGAACTGAAGCTTTCTTT.

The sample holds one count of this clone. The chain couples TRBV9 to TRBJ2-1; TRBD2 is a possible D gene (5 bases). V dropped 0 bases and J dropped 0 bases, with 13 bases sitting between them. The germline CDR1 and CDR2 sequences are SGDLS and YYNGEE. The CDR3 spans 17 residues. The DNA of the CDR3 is TGTGCCAGCAGCGTAGAGAGCGGCAGTAGCTCCTACAATGAGCAGTTCTTC. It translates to CASSVESGSSSYNEQFF.

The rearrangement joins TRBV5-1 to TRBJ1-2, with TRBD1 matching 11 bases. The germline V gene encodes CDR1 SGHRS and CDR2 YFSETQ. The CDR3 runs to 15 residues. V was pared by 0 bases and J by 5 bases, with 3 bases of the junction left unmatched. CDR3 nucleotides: TGCGCCAGCAGCTTGGCGGGACAGGGGGTGTATGGCTACACCTTC. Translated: CASSLAGQGVYGYTF.

CDR3 DNA sequence: TGTGCCAGTAGTTCAGGTATATCTGGGATTGCCTACGAGCAGTACTTC. Its translation: CASSSGISGIAYEQYF. This sequence joins TRBV19 and TRBJ2-7, with D hard to call. Germline V gene data show CDR1 as LNHDA and CDR2 as SQIVND (reference sequence). The CDR3 extends over 16 amino acids. Trimming removed 5 bases from V and 2 bases from J, with 19 bases in between.

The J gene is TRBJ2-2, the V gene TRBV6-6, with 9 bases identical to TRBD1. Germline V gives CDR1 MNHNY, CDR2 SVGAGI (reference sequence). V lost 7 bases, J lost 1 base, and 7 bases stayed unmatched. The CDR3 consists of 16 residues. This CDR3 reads CASTKPGQGNTGELFF. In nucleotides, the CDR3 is TGTGCCAGCACGAAACCGGGACAGGGGAACACCGGGGAGCTGTTTTTT.

This chain's CDR3 is CASSVTGASGANVLTF. The CDR3 region has the DNA TGTGCCAGCAGCGTTACAGGAGCCTCTGGGGCCAACGTCCTGACTTTC. The V and J genes are TRBV9 and TRBJ2-6; D possibly corresponds to TRBD1 (5 bases). V shed 2 bases and J shed 0 bases, with 9 bases lying between them. Germline CDR1 and CDR2: SGDLS and YYNGEE. The CDR3 covers 16 residues. The variable domain in full, with the rest retrieved from reference TRBV9 and TRBJ2-6, is DSGVTQTPKHLITATGQRVTLRCSPRSGDLSVYWYQQSLDQGLQFLIQYYNGEERAKGNILERFSAQQFPDLHSELNLSSLELGDSALYFCASSVTGASGANVLTFGAGSRLTVL.

DNA of the CDR3: TGTGCCAGCAGCCCCAGGGGGGGCTCCTACAATGAGCAGTTCTTC. Residues: CASSPRGGSYNEQFF. The V gene is TRBV7-2, the J gene TRBJ2-1, with D possibly called TRBD1 or TRBD2 (7 bases each). Germline lookup yields CDR1 SGHTA and CDR2 FQGNSA. This CDR3 has 15 residues. Trimming pared 5 bases from V and 0 bases from J, leaving 11 bases between.

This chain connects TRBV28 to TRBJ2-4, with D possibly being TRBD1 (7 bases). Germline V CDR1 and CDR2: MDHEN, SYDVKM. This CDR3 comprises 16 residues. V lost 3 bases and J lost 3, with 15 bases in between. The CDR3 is CASSLQGGRGKNIQYF. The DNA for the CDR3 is TGTGCCAGCAGTTTGCAGGGGGGCAGGGGCAAAAACATTCAGTACTTC.

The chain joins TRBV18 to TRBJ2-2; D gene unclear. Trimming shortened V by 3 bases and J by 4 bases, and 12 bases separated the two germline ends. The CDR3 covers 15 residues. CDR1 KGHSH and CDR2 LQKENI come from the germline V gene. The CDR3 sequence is CASSPEQPPTGELFF. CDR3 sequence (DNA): TGTGCCAGCTCACCGGAACAACCCCCCACCGGGGAGCTGTTTTTT.

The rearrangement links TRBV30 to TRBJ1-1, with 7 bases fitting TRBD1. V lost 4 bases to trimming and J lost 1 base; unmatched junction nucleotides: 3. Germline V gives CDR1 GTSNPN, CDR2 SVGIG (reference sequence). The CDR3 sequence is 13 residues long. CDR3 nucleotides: TGTGCCTGGATGCGGGACAGGAACACTGAAGCTTTCTTT. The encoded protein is CAWMRDRNTEAFF.

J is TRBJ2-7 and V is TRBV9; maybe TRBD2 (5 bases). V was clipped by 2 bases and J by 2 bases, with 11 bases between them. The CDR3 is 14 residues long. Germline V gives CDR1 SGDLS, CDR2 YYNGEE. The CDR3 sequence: CASSVVATPYEQYF. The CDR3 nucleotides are TGTGCCAGCAGCGTGGTAGCGACCCCCTACGAGCAGTACTTC.